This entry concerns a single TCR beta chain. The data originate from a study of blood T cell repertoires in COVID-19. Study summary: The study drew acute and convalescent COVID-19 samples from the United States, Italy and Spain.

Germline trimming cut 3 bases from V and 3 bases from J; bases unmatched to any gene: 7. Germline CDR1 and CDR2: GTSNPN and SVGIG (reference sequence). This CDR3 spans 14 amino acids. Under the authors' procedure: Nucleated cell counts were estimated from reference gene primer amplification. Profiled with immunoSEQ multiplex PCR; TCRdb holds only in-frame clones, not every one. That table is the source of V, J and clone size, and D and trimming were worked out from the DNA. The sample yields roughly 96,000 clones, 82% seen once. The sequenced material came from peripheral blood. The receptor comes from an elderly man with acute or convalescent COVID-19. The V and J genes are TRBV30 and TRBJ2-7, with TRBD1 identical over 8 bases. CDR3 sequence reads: CAWRTRTGIYEQYF. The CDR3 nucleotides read TGTGCCTGGAGGACACGGACAGGGATCTACGAGCAGTACTTC.